These T cell receptor beta chains were read from a single sample in a study of shared clonotypes between healthy human individuals. Method: immunoSEQ multiplex PCR; TCRdb's copy keeps in-frame clones and lacks some. Here the sample spans more than 2,000,000 clones, about 92% being singletons. Sequencing was performed on naive CD4+ T cells from PBMCs. The source is a man between 18 and 35 years old in good health. Some clones in this sample may be carry-over from other donors' samples. CDR3s include the opening cysteine and the closing phenylalanine or tryptophan. A D gene is named only where the DNA matches it firmly. Not all rows give a size; the values are once, few, many and, for expanded clones, a class.

.	TRBD1	TRBV6-1	TRBJ1-1	CASIRDRETEAFF	TGTGCCAGCATACGGGACAGGGAAACTGAAGCTTTCTTT
.	.	TRBV11-1	TRBJ1-1	CASSFQDGRRAEAFF	TGTGCCAGCAGCTTTCAGGACGGCCGAAGGGCTGAAGCTTTCTTT
.	TRBD1	TRBV5-4	TRBJ2-3	CASSTRDRGRTDTQYF	TGTGCCAGCAGCACCCGGGACAGGGGGCGAACAGATACGCAGTATTTT
.	TRBD2	TRBV5-4	TRBJ2-7	CASSLSREGTNEQYF	TGTGCCAGCAGCTTGTCCAGGGAGGGGACGAACGAGCAGTACTTC
once	.	TRBV28	TRBJ2-1	CASSAPPSVVSEQFF	TGTGCCAGCAGTGCCCCTCCTTCGGTGGTCTCCGAGCAGTTCTTC
few	.	TRBV30	TRBJ1-5	CAWSVRLGTEHNQPQHF	TGTGCCTGGAGTGTACGTCTGGGGACGGAACACAATCAGCCCCAGCATTTT
.	TRBD2	TRBV5-1	TRBJ2-1	CASSIGLAGSEQFF	TGCGCCAGCAGCATAGGACTAGCGGGATCTGAGCAGTTCTTC
.	TRBD1	TRBV19	TRBJ1-5	CASSIPGGVSNQPQHF	TGTGCCAGTAGTATACCAGGGGGCGTATCAAATCAGCCCCAGCATTTT
.	.	TRBV7-7	TRBJ2-2	CASSLGWNTGELFF	TGTGCCAGCAGCTTGGGGTGGAACACCGGGGAGCTGTTTTTT
.	.	TRBV28	TRBJ2-3	CASSLRGDTQYF	TGTGCCAGCAGTTTACGGGGTGATACGCAGTATTTT
.	.	TRBV6-5	TRBJ2-1	CASKRAFTYNEQFF	TGTGCCAGCAAGAGGGCTTTTACGTACAATGAGCAGTTCTTC
.	TRBD1	TRBV11-3	TRBJ1-1	CASSLRRRAGGGIGTEAFF	TGTGCCAGCAGCCTAAGAAGGAGGGCAGGGGGCGGGATCGGCACTGAAGCTTTCTTT
.	TRBD1	TRBV9	TRBJ2-5	CASSATGGLEVTQYF	TGTGCCAGCAGCGCAACAGGGGGCTTAGAGGTCACCCAGTACTTC
.	.	TRBV18	TRBJ2-1	CASSPSDSYNEQFF	TGTGCCAGCTCACCTTCGGACAGTTACAATGAGCAGTTCTTC
.	TRBD2	TRBV9	TRBJ2-1	CASSFTSGSYNEQFF	TGTGCCAGCAGCTTCACTAGCGGATCCTACAATGAGCAGTTCTTC
.	TRBD2	TRBV28	TRBJ2-1	CASSQAGALYNEQFF	TGTGCCAGCAGCCAAGCGGGAGCTCTCTACAATGAGCAGTTCTTC
.	TRBD1	TRBV5-4	TRBJ1-2	CASSRQGANYGYTF	TGTGCCAGCAGTAGACAGGGGGCTAACTATGGCTACACCTTC
.	.	TRBV12-5	TRBJ2-1	CASGLYNEQFF	TGTGCTAGTGGTCTTTACAATGAGCAGTTCTTC
once	TRBD2	TRBV19	TRBJ2-1	CASGGEQSSYNEQFF	TGTGCCAGTGGGGGGGAGCAGAGCTCCTACAATGAGCAGTTCTTC
.	TRBD1	TRBV30	TRBJ2-5	CAWSVPGQIQETQYF	TGTGCCTGGAGTGTACCGGGACAGATCCAAGAGACCCAGTACTTC
.	.	TRBV7-3	TRBJ2-7	CASSLSPGFEQYF	TGTGCCAGCAGCCTTAGTCCAGGTTTCGAGCAGTACTTC
.	.	TRBV20-1	TRBJ1-2	CSAATASGYTF	TGCAGTGCCGCGACAGCGTCGGGCTACACCTTC
.	TRBD2	TRBV10-3	TRBJ2-2	CAIGAGLPNTGELFF	TGTGCCATCGGTGCGGGACTACCTAACACCGGGGAGCTGTTTTTT